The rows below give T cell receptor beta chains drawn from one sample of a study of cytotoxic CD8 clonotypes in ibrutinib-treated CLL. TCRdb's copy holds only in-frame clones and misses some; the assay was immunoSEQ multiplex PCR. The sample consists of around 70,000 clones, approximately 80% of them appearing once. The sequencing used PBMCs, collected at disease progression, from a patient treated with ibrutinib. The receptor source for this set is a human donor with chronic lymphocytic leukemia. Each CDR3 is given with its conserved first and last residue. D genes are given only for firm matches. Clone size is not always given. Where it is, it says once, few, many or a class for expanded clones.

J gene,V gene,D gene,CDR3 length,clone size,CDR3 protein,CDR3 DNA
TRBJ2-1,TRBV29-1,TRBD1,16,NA,CSVVFEGQGFYNEQFF,TGCAGCGTTGTCTTCGAAGGACAGGGTTTCTACAATGAGCAGTTCTTC
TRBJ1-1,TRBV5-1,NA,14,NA,CASSIGGVEREAFF,TGCGCCAGCAGCATTGGGGGGGTTGAGCGAGAAGCTTTCTTT
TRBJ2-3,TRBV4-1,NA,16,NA,CASSQRGISGTDTQYF,TGCGCCAGCAGTCAGAGGGGAATTAGTGGAACAGATACGCAGTATTTT
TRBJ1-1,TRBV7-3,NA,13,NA,CASSPHMNTEAFF,TGTGCCAGCAGCCCCCATATGAACACTGAAGCTTTCTTT
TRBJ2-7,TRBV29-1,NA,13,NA,CSVEVGAGYEQYF,TGCAGCGTTGAAGTGGGAGCAGGGTACGAGCAGTACTTC
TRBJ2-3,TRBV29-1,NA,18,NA,CSVPHGGRSALFTDTQYF,TGCAGCGTTCCTCATGGAGGGCGATCCGCCCTCTTCACAGATACGCAGTATTTT
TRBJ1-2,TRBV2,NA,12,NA,CASSEAPRGNTF,TGTGCCAGCAGTGAAGCGCCGCGGGGTAACACCTTC
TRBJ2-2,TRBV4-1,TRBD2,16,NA,CASSRKLAAETGELFF,TGCGCCAGCAGCCGAAAACTAGCGGCCGAAACCGGGGAGCTGTTTTTT
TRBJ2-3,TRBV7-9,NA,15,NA,CASSLEGTSTDTQYF,TGTGCCAGCAGCTTAGAGGGGACCTCCACAGATACGCAGTATTTT
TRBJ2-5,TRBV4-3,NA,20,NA,CASSQDNRVGGVASGKTQYF,TGCGCCAGCAGCCAAGATAATAGGGTCGGAGGGGTAGCCTCGGGGAAGACCCAGTACTTC
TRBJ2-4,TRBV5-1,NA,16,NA,CASSLVATGGKNIQYF,TGCGCCAGCAGCTTGGTGGCCACTGGAGGCAAAAACATTCAGTACTTC
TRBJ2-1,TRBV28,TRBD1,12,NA,CASRQTGGPRFF,TGTGCCAGCAGGCAAACAGGGGGCCCGCGGTTCTTC
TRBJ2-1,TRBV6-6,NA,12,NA,CASSYSMGEQFF,TGTGCCAGCAGTTACTCGATGGGCGAGCAGTTCTTC
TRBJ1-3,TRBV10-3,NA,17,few,CAISGAGQDISGNTIYF,TGTGCCATCAGCGGGGCGGGGCAGGATATCTCTGGAAACACCATATATTTT
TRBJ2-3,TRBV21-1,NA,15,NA,CANKLRGAPTDTQYF,TGTGCCAACAAACTAAGGGGAGCGCCCACAGATACGCAGTATTTT
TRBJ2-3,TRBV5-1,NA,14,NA,CASSLGGDTDTQYF,TGCGCCAGCAGCTTGGGCGGGGACACAGATACGCAGTATTTT
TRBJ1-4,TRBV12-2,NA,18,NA,CASRLVPIVFRGTEKLFF,TGTGCAAGTCGCTTAGTCCCAATCGTTTTTCGGGGCACTGAAAAACTGTTTTTT
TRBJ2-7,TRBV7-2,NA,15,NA,CASSLAHGGGYEQYF,TGTGCCAGCAGCTTAGCGCATGGGGGAGGCTACGAGCAGTACTTC
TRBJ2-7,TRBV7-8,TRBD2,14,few,CASSSGLALYEQYF,TGTGCCAGCAGCTCGGGACTAGCGCTCTACGAGCAGTACTTC
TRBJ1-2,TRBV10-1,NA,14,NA,CASSESNPSYGYTF,TGCGCCAGCAGTGAGTCGAATCCCTCCTATGGCTACACCTTC
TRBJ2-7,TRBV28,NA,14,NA,CASSQVAPGYEQYF,TGTGCCAGCAGCCAAGTCGCCCCGGGGTACGAGCAGTACTTC
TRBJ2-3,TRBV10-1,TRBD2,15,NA,CASKYGTSITDTQYF,TGCGCCAGTAAGTATGGGACTAGCATCACAGATACGCAGTATTTT